These 3 T cell receptor beta chains originate from one sample sequenced in a study of T cell repertoires in ileal Crohn's disease. Time point denoted: inflamed ileum from the surgical specimen. Sequenced by immunoSEQ multiplex PCR; TCRdb stores in-frame clones only, minus some. This sample has 15,000 to 20,000 clones; about 78% occur once, and the top ten carry 3.5% to 5%. Sequencing was done on a sample of ileal tissue. The receptors shown here come from an adult with Crohn's disease.

This clone was observed a few times. V gene TRBV27 combines with J gene TRBJ2-1, with no clear D. The CDR3 covers 11 residues. Germline CDR1 reads MNHEY; CDR2 reads SMNVEV (reference sequence). Between the trimmed V and J ends, which lost 10 bases and 6 bases, there was a span of 10 bases. Here the CDR3 DNA reads TGTGCCACCCAGACTTTCAATGAGCAGTTCTTC. Translated, it gives CATQTFNEQFF.

J is TRBJ2-2 and V is TRBV6-4, with 7 bases aligning to TRBD1. In germline, CDR1 is MRHNA, CDR2 SNTAGT. V shed 4 bases and J 4 bases; nucleotides not matched to a gene: 0. The CDR3 extends over 13 amino acids. The CDR3 spells CASSAGGTGELFF. As DNA, the CDR3 is TGTGCCAGCAGTGCAGGGGGCACCGGGGAGCTGTTTTTT.

The chain couples TRBV28 to TRBJ2-7; tentative D call: TRBD1 (6 bases). CDR1 is MDHEN, CDR2 SYDVKM, per germline. CDR3 size: 14 residues. Trimming cost V 3 bases and J 3 bases, with 12 bases left between them. CDR3: CASSFPDRYYEQYF. The CDR3 DNA is TGTGCCAGCAGTTTCCCCGACAGGTACTACGAGCAGTACTTC.